A selection of T cell receptor beta chains follows, all from one sample in a study of blood T cell repertoires in COVID-19. Sequenced by immunoSEQ multiplex PCR; TCRdb stores in-frame clones only, minus some. The data show 150,000 to 180,000 clones, around 85% seen once. Input material: peripheral blood. The receptors were gathered from a man in his 60s with COVID-19, enrolled during active disease. CDR3s include the opening cysteine and the closing phenylalanine or tryptophan. A D gene is named only where the DNA matches it firmly. Rows give clone size only sometimes, using once, few, many, or a class for an expanded clone.

NA | TRBD1 | TRBJ1-2 | TRBV3-1/TRBV3-2 | CASSRRLEGADYGYTF | TGTGCCAGCAGCCGCCGACTCGAGGGGGCGGATTATGGCTACACCTTC
NA | NA | TRBJ1-1 | TRBV5-5 | CASSLVGGNTEAFF | TGTGCCAGCAGCTTGGTGGGGGGGAACACTGAAGCTTTCTTT
NA | NA | TRBJ2-3 | TRBV5-8 | CASSSRSGTDTQYF | TGTGCCAGCAGCTCCCGTTCGGGTACAGATACGCAGTATTTT
NA | NA | TRBJ1-5 | TRBV27 | CASSGQYGGQPQHF | TGTGCCAGCAGTGGACAGTACGGAGGTCAGCCCCAGCATTTT
NA | TRBD2 | TRBJ2-5 | TRBV30 | CAWSVGGSQETQYF | TGTGCCTGGAGTGTGGGCGGGAGCCAGGAGACCCAGTACTTC
NA | NA | TRBJ1-5 | TRBV28 | CASSLPAEPQHF | TGTGCCAGCAGTTTACCCGCGGAGCCCCAGCATTTT
NA | NA | TRBJ2-7 | TRBV13 | CASSLGNGDTGYEQYF | TGTGCCAGCAGCTTAGGAAACGGAGATACGGGCTACGAGCAGTACTTC
NA | TRBD1 | TRBJ2-6 | TRBV27 | CASKSGTANFFSGANVLTF | TGTGCCAGCAAATCGGGGACAGCTAACTTTTTCTCTGGGGCCAACGTCCTGACTTTC
NA | NA | TRBJ2-5 | TRBV2 | CASSEWIAGQKTQYF | TGTGCCAGCAGTGAATGGATAGCGGGACAGAAGACCCAGTACTTC
NA | TRBD1 | TRBJ1-1 | TRBV28 | CASSFSDRGINTEAFF | TGTGCCAGCAGTTTCTCGGACAGGGGGATAAACACTGAAGCTTTCTTT
NA | TRBD1 | TRBJ1-4 | TRBV10-3 | CAIKGQGNEKLFF | TGTGCCATCAAGGGACAGGGGAATGAAAAACTGTTTTTT
once | TRBD2 | TRBJ2-1 | TRBV19 | CASSRLAGRGYEQFF | TGTGCCAGTAGTCGACTAGCGGGGAGGGGTTATGAGCAGTTCTTC
NA | TRBD2 | TRBJ2-2 | TRBV6-5 | CASSYSASGMSGELFF | TGTGCCAGCAGTTACTCCGCTAGCGGGATGTCCGGGGAGCTGTTTTTT
NA | TRBD2 | TRBJ2-3 | TRBV5-1 | CASSLSGTSFPDTQYF | TGCGCCAGCAGCTTATCCGGGACTAGCTTCCCAGATACGCAGTATTTT
NA | TRBD2 | TRBJ2-3 | TRBV7-2 | CASSLERGTTDTQYF | TGTGCCAGCAGCTTGGAGCGGGGAACCACAGATACGCAGTATTTT
NA | NA | TRBJ2-1 | TRBV7-9 | CASSFLGNEQFF | TGTGCCAGCAGCTTCCTCGGCAATGAGCAGTTCTTC
NA | NA | TRBJ1-1 | TRBV12-3/TRBV12-4 | CASSLASLSEAFF | TGTGCCAGCAGTTTAGCGAGTCTTTCTGAAGCTTTCTTT
NA | NA | TRBJ1-4 | TRBV28 | CACTGSLAKDEKLFF | TGTGCCTGCACCGGGAGCCTAGCCAAAGATGAAAAACTGTTTTTT